These 14 T cell receptor beta chains originate from one sample sequenced in a study of blood T cell repertoires in COVID-19. Generated by immunoSEQ multiplex PCR, the TCRdb table keeps only in-frame clones and is missing some. The sample yields more than 95,000 clones, around 86% seen once. The specimen was peripheral blood. The receptors were sampled from a man older than 75 with active or convalescent COVID-19.

The V call is TRBV30, the J call TRBJ2-1; 7 bases line up with TRBD2. CDR1 is GTSNPN, CDR2 SVGIG, per germline (reference sequence). With V trimmed by 7 bases and J by 7 bases, 7 bases remained unmatched. The CDR3 is 12 residues long. As DNA, the CDR3 is TGTGCCTCACCCGGTAGCGGGAATGAGCAGTTCTTC. Residues: CASPGSGNEQFF.

The chain links TRBV28 to TRBJ1-6; D remains unclear. Looked up from germline, CDR1 is MDHEN and CDR2 is SYDVKM. Deletions cut 3 bases from V and 7 bases from J, with 7 bases between. This CDR3 comprises 13 residues. The CDR3 sequence is CASSFMRNSPLHF. CDR3 in DNA: TGTGCCAGCAGTTTTATGCGGAATTCACCCCTCCACTTT.

This clone has a handful of counts. The gene calls are TRBV27 and TRBJ2-7; 9 bases match TRBD1. The ends lost 6 bases at V and 2 bases at J; junction bases unmatched: 2. The CDR3 spans 13 residues. Germline V gene lookup returns CDR1 MNHEY and CDR2 SMNVEV (reference sequence). CDR3 protein: CASRRQGAYEQYF. The CDR3 coding sequence is TGTGCCAGCAGGCGACAGGGGGCCTACGAGCAGTACTTC.

The count of this clone is one. This chain connects TRBV30 to TRBJ2-2; D unclear. The length of the CDR3 is 13 residues. The V and J ends lost 0 bases and 4 bases respectively, with 6 bases between them. Germline CDR1 reads GTSNPN; CDR2 reads SVGIG (reference sequence). In nucleotides, the CDR3 is TGTGCCTGGAGTGTCGTCAGCACCGGGGAGCTGTTTTTT. It yields the protein CAWSVVSTGELFF.

V gene TRBV6-4 combines with J gene TRBJ1-1; D not resolved. The CDR3 has 13 amino acids. V was cut by 4 bases and J by 0 bases, with 6 bases left in between. Germline V gene sequence: CDR1 MRHNA, CDR2 SNTAGT. The CDR3 spells CASSGELNTEAFF. The CDR3 nucleotides read TGTGCCAGCAGTGGGGAGTTGAACACTGAAGCTTTCTTT.

This clone was observed a handful of times. V usage is TRBV27 and J usage is TRBJ1-1, with 9 bases aligning to TRBD1. Germline V lookup: CDR1 MNHEY, CDR2 SMNVEV (reference sequence). J was trimmed by 2 bases and V by 2 bases; bases with no gene match: 3. The CDR3 has 15 residues. For the CDR3, the DNA is TGTGCCAGCAGTTTAGGGACAGGGCTTAACACTGAAGCTTTCTTT. Its translation is CASSLGTGLNTEAFF.

V is TRBV3-1 (or the pseudogene TRBV3-2) and J is TRBJ1-4; 11 bases match TRBD1. V shed 3 bases, J shed 7 bases, and the junction held 7 bases outside the gene matches. The CDR3 extends over 16 amino acids. CDR1 is LGHDT and CDR2 is YNNKEL in the germline V gene (reference sequence). The CDR3 reads CASSHRGGQGVEKLFF. CDR3 nucleotides: TGTGCCAGCAGCCACCGCGGGGGACAGGGGGTTGAAAAACTGTTTTTT.

This clone was observed once. DNA for the CDR3: TGTGCTAGTGGTCCGAGGACAGACCCCAGAGAGACCCAGTACTTC. It translates to CASGPRTDPRETQYF. V usage is TRBV12-5 and J usage is TRBJ2-5, with D maybe TRBD1 (6 bases). Trimming removed 5 bases at V and 4 bases at J, with 17 bases between. This CDR3 region has 15 residues. Germline V gene lookup returns CDR1 LGHNT and CDR2 FRNRAP.

This chain uses TRBV4-1 with TRBJ2-3, with 9 nucleotides matching TRBD2. The germline CDR1 and CDR2 sequences are MGHRA and YSYEKL. The CDR3 length is 15 residues. V gave up 6 bases and J gave up 0 bases; unmatched junction bases: 4. This chain's CDR3 is CASSATSGSTDTQYF. The CDR3 region has the DNA TGCGCCAGCAGTGCGACTAGCGGTAGCACAGATACGCAGTATTTT.

This clone was observed once. The chain recombines TRBV5-8 with TRBJ2-1; the match to TRBD2 covers 8 bases. Looked up from germline, CDR1 is SGHTS and CDR2 is YDEGEE. This CDR3 is built from 15 residues. V shed 4 bases, J shed 7 bases, and the junction held 10 bases outside the gene matches. The CDR3: CASSRLTRGGNEQFF. In DNA, the CDR3 is TGTGCCAGCAGCCGGCTGACCCGGGGGGGTAATGAGCAGTTCTTC.

This rearrangement joins TRBV28 to TRBJ2-7, with 8 nucleotides matching TRBD2. V shed 10 bases, J shed 0 bases, and the junction held 5 bases outside the gene matches. The CDR3 runs 13 residues. CDR1 is MDHEN and CDR2 is SYDVKM in the germline V gene. Here the CDR3 reads CAIGGESSYEQYF. The CDR3, as DNA: TGTGCCATCGGGGGGGAAAGCTCCTACGAGCAGTACTTC. The whole variable domain, filled in from reference TRBV28 and TRBJ2-7, reads DVKVTQSSRYLVKRTGEKVFLECVQDMDHENMFWYRQDPGLGLRLIYFSYDVKMKEKGDIPEGYSVSREKKERFSLILESASTNQTSMYLCAIGGESSYEQYFGPGTRLTVT.

The chain links TRBV6-2 or TRBV6-3 to TRBJ2-3; TRBD1 matches at 8 bases. The trim removed 2 bases at V and 3 bases at J, leaving 7 bases unmatched. The CDR3 is 16 amino acids. From germline, CDR1 is MNHEY and CDR2 SVGEGT. The CDR3 spells CASSYEQGAPTDTQYF. In DNA form, the CDR3 reads TGTGCCAGCAGTTACGAGCAGGGGGCTCCGACAGATACGCAGTATTTT.

Only a few counts were recorded for this clone. This chain uses TRBV13 with TRBJ1-4; possible D gene TRBD1, 5 bases. Germline loops: CDR1 PRHDT, CDR2 FYEKMQ (reference sequence). V lost 2 bases and J lost 8, with 12 bases in between. The CDR3 totals 14 residues. The CDR3 sequence: CASSLLGRPEKLFF. CDR3 nucleotide sequence: TGTGCCAGCAGCTTACTGGGGCGACCCGAAAAACTGTTTTTT.

This clone was counted once. The CDR3 nucleotides are TGTGCCAGTTGGGACAGGCCCACTGAAGCTTTCTTT. Encoded protein: CASWDRPTEAFF. The V gene is TRBV19, the J gene TRBJ1-1, with 8 nucleotides matching TRBD1. This CDR3 comprises 12 residues. V lost 8 bases to trimming and J lost 4 bases; unmatched junction nucleotides: 3. Germline-derived CDR1 and CDR2 are LNHDA and SQIVND (reference sequence).